This T cell receptor beta chain was identified in a study of cytomegalovirus exposure and HLA in healthy donors. As for the study in general: Findings of an earlier analysis included roughly 110 million unique TCR beta sequences from 170 million or so T cells. Within an early data release were about 85 million unique TCRs drawn from HLA-typed donors.

Study-level findings and limits: Later analysis showed most CMV-associated TCR beta chains appearing HLA-restricted.

There are 13 residues in the CDR3. Germline V lookup: CDR1 MNHNY, CDR2 SVGAGI (reference sequence). V lost 8 bases and J 2 bases, leaving 10 bases between the germline ends. This PCR relied on a set of 60 Vbeta primers and 13 Jbeta primers. Profiled with immunoSEQ multiplex PCR; TCRdb holds only in-frame clones, not every one. The profile shows 150,000 to 200,000 clones, roughly 85% of them singletons. Nominally healthy donors were sampled, though unrecorded immune exposures were likely. Points on this clone: What it recognizes is unknown.

V is TRBV6-6 and J is TRBJ1-5; D uncertain. The specimen was PBMCs. This TCR was recovered from a woman between 35 and 50 years old in good health and CMV-seronegative. CDR3 in DNA: TGTGCCAGCGCCCCAGCGGGCAATCAGCCCCAGCATTTT. Translated, it gives CASAPAGNQPQHF.